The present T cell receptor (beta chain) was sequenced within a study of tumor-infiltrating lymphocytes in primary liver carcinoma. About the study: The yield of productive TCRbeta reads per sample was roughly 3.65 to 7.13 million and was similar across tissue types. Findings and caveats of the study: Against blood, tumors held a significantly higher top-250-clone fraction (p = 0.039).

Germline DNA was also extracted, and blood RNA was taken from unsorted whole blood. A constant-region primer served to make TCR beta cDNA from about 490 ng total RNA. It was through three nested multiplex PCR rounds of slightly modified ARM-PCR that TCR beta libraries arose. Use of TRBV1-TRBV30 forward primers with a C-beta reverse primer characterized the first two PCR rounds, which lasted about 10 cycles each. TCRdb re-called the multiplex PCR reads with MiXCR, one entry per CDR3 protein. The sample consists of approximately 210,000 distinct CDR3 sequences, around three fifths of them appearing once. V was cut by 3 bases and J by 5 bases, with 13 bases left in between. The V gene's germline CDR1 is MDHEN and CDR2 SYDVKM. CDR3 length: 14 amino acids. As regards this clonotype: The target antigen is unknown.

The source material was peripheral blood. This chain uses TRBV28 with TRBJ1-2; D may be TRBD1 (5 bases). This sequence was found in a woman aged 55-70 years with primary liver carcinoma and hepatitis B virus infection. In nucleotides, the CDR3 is TGTGCCAGCAGTTTCCAACAGGTTGGGTATGGCTACACCTTC. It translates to CASSFQQVGYGYTF.